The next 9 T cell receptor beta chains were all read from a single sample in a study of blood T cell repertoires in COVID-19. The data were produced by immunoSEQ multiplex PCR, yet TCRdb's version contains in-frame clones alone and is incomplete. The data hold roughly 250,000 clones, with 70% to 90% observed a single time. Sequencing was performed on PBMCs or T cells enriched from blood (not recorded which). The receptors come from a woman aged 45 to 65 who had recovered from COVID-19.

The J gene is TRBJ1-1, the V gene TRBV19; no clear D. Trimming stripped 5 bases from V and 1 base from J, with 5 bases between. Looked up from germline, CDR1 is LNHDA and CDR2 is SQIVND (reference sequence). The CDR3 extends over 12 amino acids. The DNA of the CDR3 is TGTGCCAGTAGTTATAGGAACACTGAAGCTTTCTTT. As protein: CASSYRNTEAFF.

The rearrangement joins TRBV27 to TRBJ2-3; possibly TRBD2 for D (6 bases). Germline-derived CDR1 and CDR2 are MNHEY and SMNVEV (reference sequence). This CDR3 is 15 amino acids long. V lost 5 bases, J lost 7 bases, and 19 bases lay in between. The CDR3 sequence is CASSPKWGTLYTQYF. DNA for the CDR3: TGTGCCAGCAGTCCGAAATGGGGGACTCTGTATACGCAGTATTTT.

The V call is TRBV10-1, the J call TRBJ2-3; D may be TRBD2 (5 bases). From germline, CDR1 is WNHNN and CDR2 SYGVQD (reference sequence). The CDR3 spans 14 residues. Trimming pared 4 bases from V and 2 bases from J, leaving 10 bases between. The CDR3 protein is CASSASSDTDTQYF. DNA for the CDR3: TGCGCCAGCAGTGCCAGTAGCGACACAGATACGCAGTATTTT.

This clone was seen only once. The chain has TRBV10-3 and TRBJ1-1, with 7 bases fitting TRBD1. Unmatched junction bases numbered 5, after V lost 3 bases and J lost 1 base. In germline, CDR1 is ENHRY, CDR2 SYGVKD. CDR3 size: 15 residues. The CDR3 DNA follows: TGTGCCATCAGTGAATGGGACAGAGAGAACACTGAAGCTTTCTTT. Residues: CAISEWDRENTEAFF.

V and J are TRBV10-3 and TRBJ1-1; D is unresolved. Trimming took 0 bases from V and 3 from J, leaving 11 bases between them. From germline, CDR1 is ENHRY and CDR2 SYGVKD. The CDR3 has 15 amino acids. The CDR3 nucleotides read TGTGCCATCAGTGAGTCGACGGGTGGGTACACTGAAGCTTTCTTT. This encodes CAISESTGGYTEAFF.

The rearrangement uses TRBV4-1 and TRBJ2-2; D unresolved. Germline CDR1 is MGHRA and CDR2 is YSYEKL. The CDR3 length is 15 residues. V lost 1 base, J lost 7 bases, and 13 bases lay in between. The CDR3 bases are TGCGCCAGCAGCCAAGGACCGATGGGCTACGGGGAGCTGTTTTTT. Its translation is CASSQGPMGYGELFF.

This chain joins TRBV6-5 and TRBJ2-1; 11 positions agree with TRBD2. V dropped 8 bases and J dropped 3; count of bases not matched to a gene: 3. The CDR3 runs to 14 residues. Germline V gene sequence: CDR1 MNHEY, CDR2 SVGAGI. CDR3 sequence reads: CASSGTSGYNEQFF. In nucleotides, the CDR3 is TGTGCCAGCTCGGGGACTAGCGGCTACAATGAGCAGTTCTTC.

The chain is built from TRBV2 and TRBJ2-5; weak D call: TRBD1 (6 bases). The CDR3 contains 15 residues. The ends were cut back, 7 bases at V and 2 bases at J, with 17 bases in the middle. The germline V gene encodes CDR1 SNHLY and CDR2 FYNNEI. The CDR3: CASTYTKGQQETQYF. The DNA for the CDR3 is TGTGCCAGCACCTACACAAAAGGACAGCAAGAGACCCAGTACTTC.

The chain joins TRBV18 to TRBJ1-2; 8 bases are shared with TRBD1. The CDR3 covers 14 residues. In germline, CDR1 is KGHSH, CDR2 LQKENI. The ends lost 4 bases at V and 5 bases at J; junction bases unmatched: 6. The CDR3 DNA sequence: TGTGCCAGCTCACAGACAGGGGACCGGTATGGCTACACCTTC. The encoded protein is CASSQTGDRYGYTF.